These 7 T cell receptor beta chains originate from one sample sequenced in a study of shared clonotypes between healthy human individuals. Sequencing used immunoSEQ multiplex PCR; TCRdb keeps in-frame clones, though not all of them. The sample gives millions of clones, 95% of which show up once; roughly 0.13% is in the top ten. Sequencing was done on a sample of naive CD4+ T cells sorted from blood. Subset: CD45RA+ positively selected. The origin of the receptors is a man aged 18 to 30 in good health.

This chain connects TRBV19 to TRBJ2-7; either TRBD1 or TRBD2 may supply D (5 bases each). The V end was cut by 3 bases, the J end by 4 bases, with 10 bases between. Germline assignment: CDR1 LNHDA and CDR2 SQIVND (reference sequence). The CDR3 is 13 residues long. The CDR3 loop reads CASSMERGYEQYF. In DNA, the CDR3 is TGTGCCAGTAGTATGGAGAGGGGATACGAGCAGTACTTC.

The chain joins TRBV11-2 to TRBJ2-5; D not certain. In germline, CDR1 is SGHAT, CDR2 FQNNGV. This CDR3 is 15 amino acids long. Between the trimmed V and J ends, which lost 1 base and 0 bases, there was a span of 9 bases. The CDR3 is CASSLVVPYQETQYF. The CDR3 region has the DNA TGTGCCAGCAGCTTAGTTGTCCCGTACCAAGAGACCCAGTACTTC.

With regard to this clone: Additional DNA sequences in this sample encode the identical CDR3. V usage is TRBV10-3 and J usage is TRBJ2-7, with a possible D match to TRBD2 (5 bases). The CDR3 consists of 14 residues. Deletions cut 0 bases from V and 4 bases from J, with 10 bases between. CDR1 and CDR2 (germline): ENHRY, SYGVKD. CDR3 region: CAISESGSIYEQYF. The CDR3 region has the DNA TGTGCCATCAGTGAGTCGGGGAGTATTTACGAGCAGTACTTC.

CDR3 nucleotide sequence: TGCGCCAGCAGCTCGACTGTCTCTTATGGCTACACCTTC. Encoded protein: CASSSTVSYGYTF. V usage is TRBV5-1 and J usage is TRBJ1-2; D not certain. The CDR3 loop spans 13 amino acids. With 3 bases removed from V and 5 bases from J, the gap between germline ends came to 11 bases. Germline loops: CDR1 SGHRS, CDR2 YFSETQ.

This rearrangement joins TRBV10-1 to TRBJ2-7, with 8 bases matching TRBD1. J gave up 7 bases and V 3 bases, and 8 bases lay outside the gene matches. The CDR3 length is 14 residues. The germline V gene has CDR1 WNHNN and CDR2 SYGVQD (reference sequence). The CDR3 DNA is TGCGCCAGCAGTGAAGACAGGGGTCTGCGGGAGCAGTACTTC. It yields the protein CASSEDRGLREQYF.

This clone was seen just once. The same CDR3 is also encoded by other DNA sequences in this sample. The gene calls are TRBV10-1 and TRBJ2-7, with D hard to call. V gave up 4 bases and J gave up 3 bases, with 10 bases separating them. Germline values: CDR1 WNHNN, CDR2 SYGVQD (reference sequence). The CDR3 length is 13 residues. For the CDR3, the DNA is TGCGCCAGCAGTGCCGCCAGTAGCTACGAGCAGTACTTC. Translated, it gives CASSAASSYEQYF.

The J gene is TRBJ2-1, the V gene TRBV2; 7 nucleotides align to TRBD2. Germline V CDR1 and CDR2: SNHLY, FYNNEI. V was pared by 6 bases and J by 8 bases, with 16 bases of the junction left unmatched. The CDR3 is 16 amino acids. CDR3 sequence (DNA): TGTGCCAGCAGCCAAGGCGGAGCGGGAACTTTCCATGAGCAGTTCTTC. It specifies CASSQGGAGTFHEQFF.